The table lists the clone carrying this T cell receptor beta chain with a count of one. Antigen: not known. Separate cDNA molecules each had unique molecular identifiers attached to them. TCRdb ran MiXCR on the 5' RACE reads and lists one entry per CDR3 protein. Seen here are about 48,000 distinct CDR3 sequences, about 13% observed once, and the top ten hold about a tenth. The data belong to a study of early T cells in non-severe SARS-CoV-2 infection. The overall study: Investigators sequenced bulk RNA drawn from unsorted whole blood, and chains remained unpaired.

Study results and caveats: VDJdb-based annotation leaned toward anti-spike CD8 responses and missed private and CD4 specificities.

Deletions cut 6 bases from V and 6 bases from J, with 18 bases between. The CDR3 is 15 amino acids. V usage is TRBV12-3 or TRBV12-4 and J usage is TRBJ2-4; D possibly corresponds to TRBD1 (6 bases). Sequencing was performed on whole blood. The TCR was taken from an adult who was a healthcare worker with PCR-confirmed SARS-CoV-2 infection or an uninfected control (not recorded which). CDR3 DNA sequence: TGTGCCAGCAGACAAGCCGGGACAAGAGGAAACATTCAGTACTTC. This translates into CASRQAGTRGNIQYF.